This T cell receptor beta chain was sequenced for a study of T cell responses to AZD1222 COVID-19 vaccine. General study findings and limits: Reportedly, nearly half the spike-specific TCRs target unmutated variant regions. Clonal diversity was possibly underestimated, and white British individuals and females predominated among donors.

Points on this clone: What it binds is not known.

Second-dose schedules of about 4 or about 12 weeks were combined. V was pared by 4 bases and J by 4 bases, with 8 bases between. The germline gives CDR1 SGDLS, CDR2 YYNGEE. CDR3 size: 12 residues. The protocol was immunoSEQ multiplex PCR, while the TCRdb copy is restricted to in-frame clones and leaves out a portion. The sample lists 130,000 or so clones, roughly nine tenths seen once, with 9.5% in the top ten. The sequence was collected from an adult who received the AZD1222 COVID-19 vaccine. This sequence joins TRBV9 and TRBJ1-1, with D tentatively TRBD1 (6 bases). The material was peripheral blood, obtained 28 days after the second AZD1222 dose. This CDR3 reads CASSPRGTEAFF. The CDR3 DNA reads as TGTGCCAGCAGCCCCAGGGGCACTGAAGCTTTCTTT.